Following are 22 T cell receptor beta chains from one sample sequenced in a study of T cells in Graves' hyperthyroidism and ophthalmopathy. TCR beta CDR3 regions were amplified from RNA transcripts. A first-round RT-PCR of the TCR CDR3 used the HTBI primer set. TCRdb fed the multiplex PCR reads into MiXCR, producing one record per CDR3 protein. The sample consists of fewer than 750,000 distinct CDR3 sequences, approximately 14% of them appearing once. The sequenced sample consisted of blood. The receptors stem from a woman aged 40 to 55 with Graves' ophthalmopathy.

This chain links TRBV5-1 with TRBJ2-7; 10 bases are shared with TRBD2. V lost 0 bases and J lost 2; bases outside the gene matches: 5. This CDR3 has 16 amino acids. Germline V gives CDR1 SGHRS, CDR2 YFSETQ. This chain's CDR3 is CASSLVRTSGTYEQYF. The CDR3 DNA sequence: TGCGCCAGCAGCTTGGTCCGGACTAGCGGTACCTACGAGCAGTACTTC.

The chain carries TRBV6-1 and TRBJ2-2; D might be TRBD1 (5 bases). The V and J ends lost 4 bases and 7 bases respectively, with 13 bases between them. The length of the CDR3 is 14 residues. CDR1 is MNHNS and CDR2 is SASEGT in the germline V gene. In nucleotides, the CDR3 is TGTGCCAGCAGTGGCCAGGGTACGGACGGGGAGCTGTTTTTT. Encoded protein: CASSGQGTDGELFF.

The table lists this clonotype with many counts. The chain uses TRBV5-1 and TRBJ2-5, with no clear D. The germline gives CDR1 SGHRS, CDR2 YFSETQ. Trimming removed 5 bases at V and 2 bases at J, with 16 bases between. This CDR3 contains 15 residues. DNA of the CDR3: TGCGCCAGCAGGGGTGGCGGAGTGGGGCAAGAGACCCAGTACTTC. Amino acid sequence: CASRGGGVGQETQYF.

J is TRBJ2-5 and V is TRBV20-1; unclear D gene. Looked up from germline, CDR1 is DFQATT and CDR2 is SNEGSKA (reference sequence). This CDR3 spans 11 amino acids. V shed 2 bases and J shed 7 bases, with 8 bases lying between them. The CDR3 here is CSARNDGTQYF. The CDR3 coding sequence is TGCAGTGCTAGAAACGACGGGACCCAGTACTTC.

This clonotype was detected ten times or more. The chain recombines TRBV12-3 or TRBV12-4 with TRBJ2-2; 11 bases match TRBD2. The CDR3 has 16 residues. With 6 bases clipped from V and 7 bases from J, the junction kept 10 bases outside the gene matches. CDR3 loop: CASSATSGEGIGELFF. The CDR3 DNA reads as TGTGCCAGCAGCGCGACTAGCGGGGAAGGTATCGGGGAGCTGTTTTTT.

This clonotype has at least ten counts. The genes are TRBV28 and TRBJ2-4; TRBD2 agrees at 10 bases. This CDR3 is built from 17 residues. The germline V gene encodes CDR1 MDHEN and CDR2 SYDVKM. V lost 2 bases, J lost 6 bases, and 10 bases stayed unmatched. The CDR3 sequence: CASSLGLAGVKVNIQYF. In DNA form, the CDR3 reads TGTGCCAGCAGTTTAGGGCTAGCGGGAGTGAAGGTAAACATTCAGTACTTC.

This clonotype was seen many times. The gene calls are TRBV5-1 and TRBJ2-2; 13 positions agree with TRBD2. CDR3 length: 17 residues. Trimming cost V 5 bases and J 5 bases; bases outside gene matches: 9. Germline CDR1 reads SGHRS; CDR2 reads YFSETQ. CDR3 sequence: CASSRTSGRFGTGELFF. As DNA, the CDR3 is TGCGCCAGCAGTCGGACTAGCGGGAGATTCGGAACCGGGGAGCTGTTTTTT.

This clonotype was recorded a few times. This chain connects TRBV6-1 to TRBJ2-7; D remains unclear. The germline V and J ends were trimmed by 5 bases and 2 bases, with 7 bases remaining between them. The CDR3 is 12 residues long. Germline assignment: CDR1 MNHNS and CDR2 SASEGT. This chain's CDR3 is CASSKNTYEQYF. The CDR3 bases are TGTGCCAGCAGTAAGAACACCTACGAGCAGTACTTC.

Regarding this clonotype: A much larger clone differs by one base, so this may be a read error. The chain uses TRBV5-1 and TRBJ1-1; D unclear. Germline V lookup: CDR1 SGHRS, CDR2 YFSETQ. The CDR3 totals 15 residues. In nucleotides, the CDR3 is TGCGCCAGCAGCTTCGGACCCCAGCAGAACACTGAAGCTCTCTTT. Amino acids: CASSFGPQQNTEALF. The whole variable domain, filled in from reference TRBV5-1 and TRBJ1-1, reads KAGVTQTPRYLIKTRGQQVTLSCSPISGHRSVSWYQQTPGQGLQFLFEYFSETQRNKGNFPGRFSGRQFSNSRSEMNVSTLELGDSALYLCASSFGPQQNTEALFGQGTRLTVV.

V and J are TRBV12-3 or TRBV12-4 and TRBJ2-7; no reliable D call. The ends were cut back, 3 bases at V and 1 base at J, with 13 bases in the middle. This CDR3 is built from 15 residues. DNA for the CDR3: TGTGCCAGCAGTTTTGCCAATGTGTTATCCTACGAGCAGTACTTC. Residues: CASSFANVLSYEQYF.

This clonotype was recorded many times. V and J are TRBV7-9 and TRBJ1-5; 8 bases fit TRBD1. The V segment lost 4 bases and the J segment 6 bases; nucleotides outside the gene matches: 8. Germline CDR1 SEHNR, CDR2 FQNEAQ (reference sequence). This CDR3 contains 15 residues. CDR3 DNA sequence: TGTGCCAGCAGCTCCGGACAGGGTGGAGGTCAGCCCCAGCATTTT. It encodes CASSSGQGGGQPQHF. The full variable domain, completed using reference TRBV7-9 and TRBJ1-5, is DTGVSQNPRHKITKRGQNVTFRCDPISEHNRLYWYRQTLGQGPEFLTYFQNEAQLEKSRLLSDRFSAERPKGSFSTLEIQRTEQGDSAMYLCASSSGQGGGQPQHFGDGTRLSIL.

This clonotype has a handful of counts. The rearrangement uses TRBV6-1 and TRBJ1-5; D uncertain. Germline V gene sequence: CDR1 MNHNS, CDR2 SASEGT. Deletions cut 6 bases from V and 8 bases from J, with 11 bases between. This CDR3 is 12 amino acids long. The CDR3 DNA reads TGTGCCAGCAGAGTTTCGGCCGAGCCCCAGCATTTT. Its protein product is CASRVSAEPQHF.

This clonotype was counted ten times or more. The genes are TRBV7-2 and TRBJ2-4, with 12 bases that match TRBD2. The CDR3 runs 17 residues. The junction had 6 bases not matched to a gene; V was cut back by 5 bases and J by 1 base. CDR1 and CDR2 from the germline V gene are SGHTA and FQGNSA. CDR3 sequence (DNA): TGTGCCAGCAGCGGACTAGCGGGAAGGGCCGCCAAAAACATTCAGTACTTC. It specifies CASSGLAGRAAKNIQYF. The whole variable domain, filled in from reference TRBV7-2 and TRBJ2-4, reads GAGVSQSPSNKVTEKGKDVELRCDPISGHTALYWYRQSLGQGLEFLIYFQGNSAPDKSGLPSDRFSAERTGGSVSTLTIQRTQQEDSAVYLCASSGLAGRAAKNIQYFGAGTRLSVL.

This clonotype was counted at least ten times. The chain is built from TRBV11-2 and TRBJ2-4; D unresolved. The CDR3 is 17 residues long. The V gene lost 0 bases and the J gene lost 0 bases, with 12 bases spanning the gap. CDR1 and CDR2 from the germline V gene are SGHAT and FQNNGV. The CDR3 DNA sequence: TGTGCCAGCAGCTTAGACGGCGGAATCCTAGCCAAAAACATTCAGTACTTC. Translated: CASSLDGGILAKNIQYF.

This clonotype was seen ten or more times. This chain uses TRBV20-1 with TRBJ2-7, with 8 bases matching TRBD2. V dropped 0 bases and J dropped 3; count of bases not matched to a gene: 4. The CDR3 has 14 residues. The germline CDR1 and CDR2 sequences are DFQATT and SNEGSKA (reference sequence). The CDR3 bases are TGCAGTGCTAGAGATCGGGGGGGAAACTACGAGCAGTACTTC. It specifies CSARDRGGNYEQYF.

V and J are TRBV18 and TRBJ2-5; D unresolved. V dropped 5 bases and J dropped 1 base, with 5 bases sitting between them. Germline V gene sequence: CDR1 KGHSH, CDR2 LQKENI. CDR3 length: 12 amino acids. The CDR3 loop reads CASSNTQETQYF. CDR3 bases: TGTGCCAGCTCAAACACCCAAGAGACCCAGTACTTC.

This clonotype was seen at least ten times. This chain connects TRBV7-3 to TRBJ2-5; D unresolved. This CDR3 has 13 residues. Germline V gene sequence: CDR1 SGHTA, CDR2 FQGTGA. The V and J ends lost 1 base and 3 bases respectively, with 6 bases between them. The CDR3: CASSLNGKETQYF. The CDR3 nucleotides are TGTGCCAGCAGCTTAAACGGAAAAGAGACCCAGTACTTC.

This clonotype showed up many times. Its ends do not fully match the called genes, so a read error is possible. The V call is TRBV6-4, the J call TRBJ2-2, with D possibly being TRBD1 or TRBD2 (6 bases each). The germline CDR1 and CDR2 sequences are MRHNA and SNTAGT. The CDR3 is made up of 16 amino acids. CDR3 region: CASNDGAREGGGELFF. In nucleotides, the CDR3 is TGTGCCAGCAATGACGGAGCGCGAGAGGGGGGCGGGGAGCTGTTTTTT.

This chain connects TRBV6-4 to TRBJ2-7; D gene ambiguous. The germline V and J ends were trimmed by 10 bases and 3 bases, with 7 bases remaining between them. This CDR3 is 10 amino acids long. Germline CDR1 is MRHNA and CDR2 is SNTAGT. CDR3 loop: CATTHYEQYF. Here the CDR3 DNA reads TGTGCCACCACCCACTACGAGCAGTACTTC.

This clonotype was counted many times. The V call is TRBV29-1, the J call TRBJ1-1; D call uncertain. Looked up from germline, CDR1 is SQVTM and CDR2 is ANQGSEA. V lost 3 bases, J lost 1 base, and 3 bases lay in between. CDR3 length equals 11 residues. The CDR3 is CSVETNTEAFF. Here the CDR3 DNA reads TGCAGCGTTGAGACGAACACTGAAGCTTTCTTT. Drawing the rest from reference TRBV29-1 and TRBJ1-1, the complete variable domain is SAVISQKPSRDICQRGTSLTIQCQVDSQVTMMFWYRQQPGQSLTLIATANQGSEATYESGFVIDKFPISRPNLTFSTLTVSNMSPEDSSIYLCSVETNTEAFFGQGTRLTVV.

This clonotype has a count of ten or more. CDR3: CSANRRIAGGETQYF. The CDR3 bases are TGCAGTGCTAACCGTAGGATAGCGGGAGGAGAGACCCAGTACTTC. The gene calls are TRBV20-1 and TRBJ2-5; the match to TRBD2 covers 10 bases. Germline V lookup: CDR1 DFQATT, CDR2 SNEGSKA (reference sequence). The CDR3 is 15 residues long. Trimming took 4 bases from V and 4 from J; bases not matched to a gene: 9.

This clonotype was seen ten or more times. The chain is built from TRBV11-2 and TRBJ2-5, with 13 nucleotides matching TRBD2. J gave up 1 base and V 5 bases, and 10 bases lay outside the gene matches. The CDR3 length is 18 residues. Per germline, CDR1 SGHAT and CDR2 FQNNGV. The CDR3 protein is CASSPGTSGRAFQETQYF. CDR3 nucleotide sequence: TGTGCCAGCAGCCCTGGAACTAGCGGGAGGGCCTTCCAAGAGACCCAGTACTTC.